This entry describes one T cell receptor beta chain. Those who participated ranged in age from about 18 to 95 years and resided in about two dozen US areas. These data originate in a study of blood T cell repertoires in COVID-19. TCRdb's table, derived via immunoSEQ multiplex PCR, lists solely in-frame clones and lacks some. Here the sample spans about 370,000 clones, 75% to 90% being singletons. Source material: PBMCs or T cells enriched from blood (not recorded which). This receptor was taken from a young man who had recovered from COVID-19.

This chain's CDR3 is CASSEFGTGHYEQYF. In DNA, the CDR3 is TGTGCCAGCAGTGAATTCGGGACAGGGCACTACGAGCAGTACTTC. The chain recombines TRBV25-1 with TRBJ2-7; 9 nucleotides align to TRBD1. Looked up from germline, CDR1 is MGHDK and CDR2 is SYGVNS. The CDR3 consists of 15 residues. V was pared by 1 base and J by 3 bases, with 4 bases of the junction left unmatched.